A single sample is the source of the 14 T cell receptor beta chains below, sequenced in a study of T-cell memory formation after mild COVID-19. Via MiXCR, TCRdb re-called the 5' RACE reads, giving one row per CDR3 protein. The sample contains about 420,000 distinct CDR3 sequences, 23% of which appear only once. The sequenced sample was PBMCs or a T cell subset sorted from them (not recorded which). The receptors were gathered from an adult woman who had mild COVID-19 (a few samples of this study predate the infection). Cell type and time point are not known.

A few counts support this clonotype. The rearrangement joins TRBV24-1 to TRBJ2-5, with D tentatively TRBD1 (5 bases). Germline V lookup: CDR1 KGHDR, CDR2 SFDVKD. The CDR3 is 14 residues long. Trimming cost V 7 bases and J 2 bases, with 13 bases left between them. The DNA of the CDR3 is TGTGCCACCAGCCTCACAGGCGCGCAAGAGACCCAGTACTTC. Its protein is CATSLTGAQETQYF.

This clonotype has only a few counts. The chain carries TRBV5-1 and TRBJ1-1; maybe TRBD1 (6 bases). Trimming pared 6 bases from V and 1 base from J, leaving 16 bases between. From germline, CDR1 is SGHRS and CDR2 YFSETQ. This CDR3 has 15 amino acids. The chain's CDR3 is CASMVGAEANTEAFF. The CDR3 DNA reads as TGCGCCAGCATGGTGGGGGCGGAGGCGAACACTGAAGCTTTCTTT. The variable domain in full, completed from reference TRBV5-1 and TRBJ1-1, reads KAGVTQTPRYLIKTRGQQVTLSCSPISGHRSVSWYQQTPGQGLQFLFEYFSETQRNKGNFPGRFSGRQFSNSRSEMNVSTLELGDSALYLCASMVGAEANTEAFFGQGTRLTVV.

The sample holds a few counts of this clonotype. The rearrangement links TRBV3-1 to TRBJ2-5; D uncertain. CDR1 is LGHDT, CDR2 YNNKEL, per germline (reference sequence). The CDR3 sequence is 14 residues long. V lost 1 base, J lost 4 bases, and 10 bases lay in between. In DNA, the CDR3 is TGTGCCAGCAGCCAAGTTGATACCCCAGAGACCCAGTACTTC. Translation gives CASSQVDTPETQYF.

This clonotype was found a few times. This rearrangement joins TRBV29-1 to TRBJ2-1; 9 nucleotides align to TRBD1. The CDR3 runs to 14 residues. Germline V gene data show CDR1 as SQVTM and CDR2 as ANQGSEA. With 3 bases clipped from V and 8 bases from J, the junction kept 8 bases outside the gene matches. CDR3 in DNA: TGCAGCGTTGAGGGGGACAGGGTAATGGATGAGCAGTTCTTC. Its protein is CSVEGDRVMDEQFF.

This clonotype was seen a single time. The chain recombines TRBV9 with TRBJ2-5; TRBD2 matches 15 bases. Germline-derived CDR1 and CDR2 are SGDLS and YYNGEE. V trimming: 0 bases; J trimming: 3 bases; junction bases outside the gene matches: 3. This CDR3 region has 17 residues. The CDR3 protein is CASSVGGTSGGKETQYF. CDR3 nucleotides: TGTGCCAGCAGCGTAGGAGGGACTAGCGGGGGGAAAGAGACCCAGTACTTC.

This clonotype came up a few times. The rearrangement uses TRBV7-9 and TRBJ1-1; no definite D call. Trimming removed 3 bases at V and 4 bases at J, with 9 bases between. CDR3 length equals 13 residues. Germline assignment: CDR1 SEHNR and CDR2 FQNEAQ (reference sequence). CDR3 sequence: CASSFRASTEAFF. The CDR3 DNA reads TGTGCCAGCAGCTTTAGGGCGAGCACTGAAGCTTTCTTT.

V is TRBV5-1 and J is TRBJ2-2, with D possibly being TRBD2 (6 bases). Germline V CDR1 and CDR2: SGHRS, YFSETQ. The V gene lost 3 bases and the J gene lost 0 bases, with 15 bases spanning the gap. CDR3 length equals 17 residues. CDR3 protein: CASSSTRAGPNTGELFF. CDR3 sequence (DNA): TGCGCCAGCAGCTCCACCCGGGCGGGGCCGAACACCGGGGAGCTGTTTTTT.

This clonotype has a handful of counts. The chain combines TRBV29-1 with TRBJ1-2; 10 nucleotides match TRBD1. V lost 4 bases to trimming and J lost 5 bases; unmatched junction nucleotides: 7. The length of the CDR3 is 14 residues. CDR1 and CDR2 (germline): SQVTM, ANQGSEA. The DNA of the CDR3 is TGCAGCGTTGCTGGGGGACAGGGGTCATATGGCTACACCTTC. Translating gives CSVAGGQGSYGYTF.

This sequence joins TRBV9 and TRBJ1-5, with D possibly matching TRBD1 (5 bases). The CDR3 runs to 15 residues. Per the germline V gene, CDR1 is SGDLS and CDR2 is YYNGEE. The V end was cut by 2 bases, the J end by 3 bases, with 12 bases between. The CDR3 loop reads CASSVGGSTNQPQHF. The CDR3 nucleotides are TGTGCCAGCAGCGTCGGGGGATCGACCAATCAGCCCCAGCATTTT. The whole variable domain, filled in from reference TRBV9 and TRBJ1-5, reads DSGVTQTPKHLITATGQRVTLRCSPRSGDLSVYWYQQSLDQGLQFLIQYYNGEERAKGNILERFSAQQFPDLHSELNLSSLELGDSALYFCASSVGGSTNQPQHFGDGTRLSIL.

This clonotype was recorded a few times. The V and J genes are TRBV2 and TRBJ1-2; TRBD1 matches at 9 bases. CDR1 is SNHLY, CDR2 FYNNEI, per germline. J lost 8 bases, V lost 9 bases, and 13 bases had no gene match. The CDR3 runs 14 residues. The DNA of the CDR3 is TGTGCCAGGAACACCGGGACAGGGACGGAAGGCTACACCTTC. Its protein product is CARNTGTGTEGYTF.

The chain recombines TRBV5-1 with TRBJ2-5; D unclear. V was trimmed by 0 bases and J by 7 bases, leaving 7 bases between them. This CDR3 spans 12 amino acids. CDR1 SGHRS and CDR2 YFSETQ come from the germline V gene. The CDR3 here is CASSLDSGTQYF. The CDR3, as DNA: TGCGCCAGCAGCTTGGATTCGGGGACCCAGTACTTC.

The V and J genes are TRBV24-1 and TRBJ2-5; no clear D gene. The CDR3 totals 16 residues. The V end lost 0 bases, the J end lost 2 bases, and 12 bases lay between the germline ends. Germline loops: CDR1 KGHDR, CDR2 SFDVKD. The CDR3 region has the DNA TGTGCCACCAGTGATTTGCAATCCCCAGGACAAGAGACCCAGTACTTC. It is translated as CATSDLQSPGQETQYF.

This clonotype appeared a few times. The CDR3 DNA sequence: TGTGCCAGTAGCCACTCCGTTACAGCTACCTACGAGCAGTACTTC. This codes for CASSHSVTATYEQYF. The gene calls are TRBV19 and TRBJ2-7, with unresolved D. This CDR3 contains 15 residues. V lost 6 bases and J 2 bases, leaving 17 bases between the germline ends. Germline values: CDR1 LNHDA, CDR2 SQIVND (reference sequence).

The V call is TRBV19, the J call TRBJ2-3, with TRBD1 matching over 8 bases. The J segment lost 2 bases and the V segment lost 3 bases, leaving 4 bases of the junction unmatched. This CDR3 contains 15 residues. Per the germline V gene, CDR1 is LNHDA and CDR2 is SQIVND (reference sequence). CDR3: CASSMPGGITDTQYF. CDR3 bases: TGTGCCAGTAGTATGCCAGGGGGCATCACAGATACGCAGTATTTT.